The present T cell receptor beta chain was sequenced within a study of blood T cell repertoires in COVID-19. Whole-study context: Samples of COVID-19 (acute and convalescent) were obtained from the United States, Italy and Spain. In each case, the material was cDNA or gDNA derived from T cells, B-cell-depleted T cells, or PBMCs.

This clone was seen a few times. This CDR3 is 16 amino acids long. Trimming removed 2 bases from V and 0 bases from J, with 11 bases in between. Germline V CDR1 and CDR2: MNHEY, SVGEGT. The data were produced by immunoSEQ multiplex PCR, yet TCRdb's version contains in-frame clones alone and is incomplete. The sample comprises some 56,000 clones, 65% to 90% of which are singletons, and 25% to 30% rests with the top ten. The J gene is TRBJ1-5, the V gene TRBV6-2 or TRBV6-3; D uncertain. This receptor was identified in a woman aged 80 or over with active or convalescent COVID-19. Source material: peripheral blood. CDR3 protein: CASSYAALVSNQPQHF. For the CDR3, the DNA is TGTGCCAGCAGTTACGCGGCACTAGTTAGCAATCAGCCCCAGCATTTT.